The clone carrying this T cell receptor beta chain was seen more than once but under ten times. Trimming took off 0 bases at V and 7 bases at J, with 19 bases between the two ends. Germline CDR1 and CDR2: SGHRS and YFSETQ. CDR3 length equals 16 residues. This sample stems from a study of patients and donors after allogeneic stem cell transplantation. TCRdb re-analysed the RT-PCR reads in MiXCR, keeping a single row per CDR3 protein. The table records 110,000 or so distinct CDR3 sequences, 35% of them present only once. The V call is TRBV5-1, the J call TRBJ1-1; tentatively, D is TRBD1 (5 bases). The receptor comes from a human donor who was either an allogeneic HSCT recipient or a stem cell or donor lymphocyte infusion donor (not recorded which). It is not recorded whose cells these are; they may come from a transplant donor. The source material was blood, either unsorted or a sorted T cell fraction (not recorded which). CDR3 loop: CASSLVGPSIMVEAFF. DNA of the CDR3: TGCGCCAGCAGCTTGGTGGGACCGTCTATCATGGTTGAAGCTTTCTTT.